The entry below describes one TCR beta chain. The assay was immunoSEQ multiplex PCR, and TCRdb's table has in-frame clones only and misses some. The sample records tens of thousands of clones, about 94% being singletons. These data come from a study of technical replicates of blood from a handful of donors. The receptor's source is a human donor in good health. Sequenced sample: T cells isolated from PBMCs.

The CDR3 loop is CASSLFHSTGGNGYTF. Here the CDR3 DNA reads TGTGCCAGCAGTTTATTTCACTCGACAGGGGGTAATGGCTACACCTTC. The rearrangement joins TRBV28 to TRBJ1-2, with 9 nucleotides matching TRBD1. Per the germline V gene, CDR1 is MDHEN and CDR2 is SYDVKM. This CDR3 contains 16 residues. The V segment lost 1 base and the J segment 6 bases; nucleotides outside the gene matches: 9.